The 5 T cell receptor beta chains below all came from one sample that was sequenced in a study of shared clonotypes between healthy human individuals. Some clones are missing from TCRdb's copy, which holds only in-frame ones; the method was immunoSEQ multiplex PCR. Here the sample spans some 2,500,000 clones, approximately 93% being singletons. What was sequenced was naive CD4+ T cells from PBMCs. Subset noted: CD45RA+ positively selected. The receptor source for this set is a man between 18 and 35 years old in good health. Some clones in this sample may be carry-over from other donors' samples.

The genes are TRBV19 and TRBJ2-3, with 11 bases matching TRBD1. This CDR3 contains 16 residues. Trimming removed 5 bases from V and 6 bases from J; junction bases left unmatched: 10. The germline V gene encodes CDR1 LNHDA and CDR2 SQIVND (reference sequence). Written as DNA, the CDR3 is TGTGCCAGTAGTCCTACGGACAGGGGGCGTGCGGATACGCAGTATTTT. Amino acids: CASSPTDRGRADTQYF.

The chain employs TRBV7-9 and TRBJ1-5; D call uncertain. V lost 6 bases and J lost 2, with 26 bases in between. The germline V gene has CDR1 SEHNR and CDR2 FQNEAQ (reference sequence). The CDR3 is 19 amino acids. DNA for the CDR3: TGTGCCAGCAGACACATTAGAAGTCCCCGGACCGATGGCAATCAGCCCCAGCATTTT. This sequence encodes CASRHIRSPRTDGNQPQHF.

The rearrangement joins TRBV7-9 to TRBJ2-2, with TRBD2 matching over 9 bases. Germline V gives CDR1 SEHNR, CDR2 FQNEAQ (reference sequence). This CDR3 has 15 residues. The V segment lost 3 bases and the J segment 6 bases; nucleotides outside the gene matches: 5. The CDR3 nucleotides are TGTGCCAGCAGCTTGGGTAGCGGGAGAGCCGGGGAGCTGTTTTTT. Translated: CASSLGSGRAGELFF.

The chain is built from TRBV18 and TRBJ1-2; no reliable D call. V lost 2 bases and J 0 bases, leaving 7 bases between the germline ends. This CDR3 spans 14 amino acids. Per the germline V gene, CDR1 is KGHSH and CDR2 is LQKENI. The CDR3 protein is CASSPGPPNYGYTF. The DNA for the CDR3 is TGTGCCAGCTCACCAGGGCCCCCTAACTATGGCTACACCTTC.

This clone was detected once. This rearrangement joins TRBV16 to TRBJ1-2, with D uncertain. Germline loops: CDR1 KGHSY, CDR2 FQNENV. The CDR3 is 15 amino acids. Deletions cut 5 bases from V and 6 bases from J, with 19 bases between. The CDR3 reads CASSYNLGLSDGYTF. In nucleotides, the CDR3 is TGTGCCAGCAGCTACAATCTGGGATTGAGCGATGGCTACACCTTC.